The source of this TCR beta chain is a study of beta chain features in type 1 diabetes. Study results and caveats: Naive, central memory and Treg TCRB repertoires appeared more alike in patients than in healthy donors. Type 1 diabetes patients showed a moderate but significant shortening of TCRB CDR3s in all four CD4+ subsets.

Many counts were recorded for this clone. Its target is not known. Germline V gene data show CDR1 as MGHDK and CDR2 as SYGVNS. V was shortened by 1 base and J by 2 bases, with 8 bases between the two germline ends. The CDR3 extends over 14 amino acids. The isolated RNA, all of it, was reverse transcribed, so expressed TCRB transcripts were what got sequenced. Each sample of naive, central memory or regulatory T cells had, on average, about 3.5 million reads. Profiling relied on immunoSEQ multiplex PCR, and the TCRdb table lists in-frame clones only, not all of them. The sample has some 350,000 clones, over 8.5% seen once. Donors underwent one heparinised blood draw, around 120 mL on average.

The sequenced sample was central memory CD4+ T cells from blood. The chain recombines TRBV25-1 with TRBJ2-5; D gene uncertain. This TCR was sampled from a man aged 25-45 years with type 1 diabetes. CDR3 loop: CASSELGTQETQYF. In nucleotides, the CDR3 is TGTGCCAGCAGTGAATTGGGAACTCAAGAGACCCAGTACTTC.